This T cell receptor (beta chain) comes out of a study of T-cell reconstitution after alpha-beta-depleted transplantation in children. TCRbeta library construction was performed incorporating unique molecular identifiers. MiXCR, run by TCRdb on the PCR reads, gives a single entry per CDR3 protein. The top ten hold approximately 2.3% of the sample, which has some 72,000 distinct CDR3 sequences, 6% to 8.5% seen once. In its sample, this clonotype was seen many times. Germline V gene data show CDR1 as DFQATT and CDR2 as SNEGSKA (reference sequence). This CDR3 is built from 17 residues. Trimming took off 3 bases at V and 3 bases at J, with 21 bases between the two ends.

The input for sequencing was PBMCs from the stem cell graft donor, taken from the stem cell graft. The chain employs TRBV20-1 and TRBJ2-4, with a possible D match to TRBD2 (6 bases). This receptor was taken from a human donor who donated a stem cell graft to a child with acute lymphoblastic leukemia. As DNA, the CDR3 is TGCAGTGCTAGTCTTTTTGTGGGAGGTGGGGTCAAAAACATTCAGTACTTC. Its protein product is CSASLFVGGGVKNIQYF.